Each of the 14 T cell receptor beta chains below was sequenced from the same sample in a study of cytomegalovirus exposure and HLA in healthy donors. The PCR made use of 60 Vbeta and 13 Jbeta primers. Profiled with immunoSEQ multiplex PCR; TCRdb holds only in-frame clones, not every one. The table lists 150,000 or so clones, over 60% of them singletons. The source material was PBMCs. These receptors came from a woman between 40 and 50 years old in good health and CMV-seronegative.

The chain uses TRBV19 and TRBJ1-2; D is uncertain. The CDR3 has 15 amino acids. V was cut by 5 bases and J by 7 bases, with 20 bases left in between. The germline V gene has CDR1 LNHDA and CDR2 SQIVND (reference sequence). The CDR3 DNA is TGTGCCAGTAGTTTAAACGGGAATCCAGAGAGTGGCTACACCTTC. This codes for CASSLNGNPESGYTF.

Concerning this clone itself: At one boundary the junction diverges from the germline segment, which might be a read error. The same CDR3 arises from other DNA sequences in this sample as well. The genes are TRBV5-1 and TRBJ2-7; 9 bases are a match to TRBD1. The V gene's germline CDR1 is SGHRS and CDR2 YFSETQ. This CDR3 region has 16 residues. The DNA for the CDR3 is TGCGCCAGTAGCTTGGGAGGGACAGGGCCAAAGTACGAGCAGTACTTC. Translated: CASSLGGTGPKYEQYF.

The V call is TRBV7-8, the J call TRBJ2-5; D call uncertain. Judging by the DNA end, TRBJ2-7 fits better; the J call may be wrong. In germline, CDR1 is SGHVS, CDR2 FQNEAQ. The CDR3 has 14 amino acids. CDR3 nucleotide sequence: TGTGCCAGCAGCTTCCGGAGAAATCAGTACGAGCAGTACTTC. The encoded protein is CASSFRRNQYEQYF.

This chain connects TRBV4-1 to TRBJ1-1; possibly TRBD1 for D (6 bases). Germline V gives CDR1 MGHRA, CDR2 YSYEKL. The CDR3 contains 16 residues. Trimming stripped 6 bases from V and 1 base from J, with 18 bases between. CDR3 coding DNA: TGCGCCAGCAGGCATGAAGGCCAGGGGAGGAACACTGAAGCTTTCTTT. Encoded protein: CASRHEGQGRNTEAFF.

V is TRBV11-2 and J is TRBJ1-2, with 8 bases lining up with TRBD1. CDR1 SGHAT and CDR2 FQNNGV come from the germline V gene. The CDR3 extends over 14 amino acids. The junction had 10 bases not matched to a gene; V was cut back by 5 bases and J by 8 bases. The CDR3 DNA is TGTGCCAGCAGCCCCGACAGGGGACCGCTCGGCTACACCTTC. The encoded protein is CASSPDRGPLGYTF.

This clone was seen a few times. The V call is TRBV28, the J call TRBJ1-2; 7 bases agree with TRBD1. After removal of 3 bases from V and 8 bases from J, the junction contained 3 bases not matched to a gene. The CDR3 consists of 12 residues. Per the germline V gene, CDR1 is MDHEN and CDR2 is SYDVKM. The CDR3 here is CASSLRGQGYTF. CDR3 bases: TGTGCCAGCAGTTTGAGGGGGCAGGGCTACACCTTC.

The CDR3 coding sequence is TGCGCCAGCCGCGGGATTGCGGGGGAGCAGTACTTC. Translating it yields CASRGIAGEQYF. The gene calls are TRBV4-1 and TRBJ2-5; 7 nucleotides match TRBD2. Germline V gene sequence: CDR1 MGHRA, CDR2 YSYEKL. Trimming at V came to 8 bases and at J to 11 bases, leaving 11 bases not matched to a gene. The CDR3 loop spans 12 amino acids.

This clone was seen at least ten times. The chain carries TRBV4-1 and TRBJ1-2; D unclear. Per the germline V gene, CDR1 is MGHRA and CDR2 is YSYEKL. The CDR3 extends over 14 amino acids. With 1 base removed from V and 4 bases from J, the gap between germline ends came to 10 bases. The CDR3 nucleotides read TGCGCCAGCAGCCAAGTACAGAAAAGCTATGGCTACACCTTC. Translating it yields CASSQVQKSYGYTF.

This clone was picked up one time. The chain combines TRBV7-9 with TRBJ2-7, with D tentatively TRBD2 (6 bases). The V end lost 6 bases, the J end lost 5 bases, and 11 bases lay between the germline ends. This CDR3 is 12 amino acids long. Germline assignment: CDR1 SEHNR and CDR2 FQNEAQ (reference sequence). The CDR3 is CASSPEGDEQYF. CDR3 DNA sequence: TGTGCCAGCAGTCCGGAGGGCGACGAGCAGTACTTC.

The CDR3 sequence is CASSPGQAYNEQFF. The DNA for the CDR3 is TGTGCCAGCTCACCGGGTCAGGCCTACAATGAGCAGTTCTTC. The chain carries TRBV18 and TRBJ2-1; D is undetermined. The CDR3 runs to 14 residues. Trimming shortened V by 3 bases and J by 2 bases, and 8 bases separated the two germline ends. Germline assignment: CDR1 KGHSH and CDR2 LQKENI.

The chain joins TRBV5-5 to TRBJ1-6, with D hard to call. CDR3 length: 15 amino acids. Germline V lookup: CDR1 SGHKS, CDR2 YYEKEE (reference sequence). V was clipped by 4 bases and J by 3 bases, with 11 bases between them. The DNA for the CDR3 is TGTGCCAGCAGCCGCAATCGGGACTATAATTCACCCCTCCACTTT. Protein sequence: CASSRNRDYNSPLHF.

This rearrangement joins TRBV10-3 to TRBJ2-1; D is possibly TRBD1 (6 bases). V was cut by 2 bases and J by 5 bases, with 13 bases left in between. CDR3 size: 15 residues. The germline CDR1 and CDR2 sequences are ENHRY and SYGVKD. CDR3 residues: CAISEGGQTDNEQFF. The CDR3 DNA follows: TGTGCCATCAGTGAGGGAGGACAGACGGACAATGAGCAGTTCTTC.

The V call is TRBV5-1, the J call TRBJ1-1; TRBD1 aligns across 9 bases. Germline CDR1 and CDR2: SGHRS and YFSETQ. V lost 6 bases to trimming and J lost 0 bases; unmatched junction nucleotides: 9. The CDR3 runs 16 residues. The CDR3 nucleotides read TGCGCCAGCAAGCCACAGGGGGCAAGCCTGAACACTGAAGCTTTCTTT. It codes for CASKPQGASLNTEAFF. The complete variable domain, with remaining parts taken from reference TRBV5-1 and TRBJ1-1, reads KAGVTQTPRYLIKTRGQQVTLSCSPISGHRSVSWYQQTPGQGLQFLFEYFSETQRNKGNFPGRFSGRQFSNSRSEMNVSTLELGDSALYLCASKPQGASLNTEAFFGQGTRLTVV.

In this sample, this clone turned up once. V is TRBV2 and J is TRBJ1-1; D uncertain. V lost 7 bases, J lost 5 bases, and 11 bases lay in between. Germline-derived CDR1 and CDR2 are SNHLY and FYNNEI. The CDR3 has 12 residues. The CDR3 DNA reads TGTGCCAGCAAGCAGGATGGGACTGAAGCTTTCTTT. Translation gives CASKQDGTEAFF.